This paragraph covers one T cell receptor (beta chain) sequence. Naive-designated CD8 cells lacked CD45RO, were positively enriched for CCR7, and omitted terminally differentiated effector memory CD45RA+ cells. The sample originates from a study of shared clonotypes between healthy human individuals. Germline V gene sequence: CDR1 SGHRS, CDR2 YFSETQ. The CDR3 loop spans 16 amino acids. The germline V and J ends were trimmed by 1 base and 2 bases, with 13 bases remaining between them. The table came from immunoSEQ multiplex PCR; TCRdb's copy has only in-frame clones and leaves some out. The data hold millions of clones, with roughly 91% observed a single time.

Specimen: naive CD8+ T cells from PBMCs. This sequence joins TRBV5-1 and TRBJ2-1; D uncertain. The clonotype comes from a man aged 18-30 years in good health. Some clones in this sample may be carry-over from other donors' samples. The CDR3 coding sequence is TGCGCCAGCAGCTTGCCCGGCGGAACAACCTACAATGAGCAGTTCTTC. Translating it yields CASSLPGGTTYNEQFF. The complete variable domain, with remaining parts taken from reference TRBV5-1 and TRBJ2-1, reads KAGVTQTPRYLIKTRGQQVTLSCSPISGHRSVSWYQQTPGQGLQFLFEYFSETQRNKGNFPGRFSGRQFSNSRSEMNVSTLELGDSALYLCASSLPGGTTYNEQFFGPGTRLTVL.